This T cell receptor beta chain derives from a study of monozygotic twins with inflammatory bowel disease. Looked up from germline, CDR1 is SGHRS and CDR2 is YFSETQ. The CDR3 spans 15 residues. For each CDR3 protein, TCRdb gives one entry from its re-call of the 5' RACE reads, without DNA. This sample's table reports under 150,000 distinct CDR3 sequences. The J gene is TRBJ2-7, the V gene TRBV5-1; TCRdb calls TRBD2, which cannot be checked without DNA. The sample was blood. The TCR sequence derives from a human donor with ulcerative colitis or Crohn's disease, or a healthy co-twin of an affected twin (not recorded which). Here the CDR3 reads CASSFAPGGTYEQYF.